This T cell receptor (beta chain) was sequenced during a study of shared clonotypes between healthy human individuals (TCRdb year 2020). Concerning the study at large: The cohort comprised two women and three men aged 18 to 49 years. Per donor, leukapheresis produced somewhere between about 0.85 and 8.9 billion PBMCs. Different laboratories and diverse techniques were used to prepare libraries and sequence TCR repertoires, to increase sequencing depth and limit assay-specific biases. For each donor, CD4 naive and CD4 memory were each run on three plates, CD8 naive on two plates, and CD8 memory on one plate. Blood TCR repertoires of four to six healthy adults were deeply sequenced to estimate repertoire size and the extent of clonotype sharing between individuals.

Study-level results and caveats: Sampling was limited to blood, and TCR repertoires in tissue likely differ from TCR repertoires in blood. Pairwise subsampling led to the expectation that sequencing depth would affect the degree of clonotype sharing among donors. Because the study included only a small number of donors, the genetic and exposure-history diversity represented was limited. Higher generation probabilities were observed for clonotypes shared by all four sorted-subset donors than for non-shared clonotypes. Naive subsets generally had larger estimated clonotype richness than memory subsets did. Even with the large sequencing depth, rarefaction of the sorted-subset datasets indicated that sequencing was incomplete. Roughly 5% of naive CD4, 3% to 3.5% of naive CD8, roughly 2.4% of memory CD4, and about 0.4% of memory CD8 clonotypes were shared across several donors.

Using the deep immunoSEQ assay, TCR CDR3 regions were amplified from genomic DNA by multiplex PCR. Extracted genomic DNA from each cell subset was distributed evenly across all wells of several immunoSEQ 96-well plates, and each plate was treated as a replicate. For sorted subsets, 200 to 250 ng of genomic DNA, equivalent to roughly 33,000 T cell genomes, went into each replicate PCR. Purified libraries were quantified with a Qubit 3.0 fluorometer, sized on a Bioanalyzer 2100, and re-quantified with the KAPA Library Quantification kit. Each immunoSEQ 96-well plate was sequenced on its own single-read 150-cycle Illumina NextSeq 550 flow cell. Per the source publication's procedure: The immunoSEQ output contained only junctional sequences without quality scores, so filtering could not match that applied to full-length reads. Sequences were annotated with PyIR, a Python wrapper for IgBLAST v1.9, using IMGT germline references to assign V/J genes and CDR3. Reads were filtered out if the reads had weak V/J assignments (E-value above 1e-6), no CDR3, stop codons, out-of-frame junctions, or ambiguous translated residues. A V3J clonotype was defined by an identical inferred V gene, J gene, and CDR3 amino acid sequence. To compute the percentage overlap between repertoires, the number of shared unique clonotypes was divided by the size of the smaller repertoire. Repertoire richness was assessed with RTK rarefaction, the Chao1 estimator, and Recon v2.1 estimates of unobserved clonotypes. Generation probabilities were computed with OLGA for all TCRbeta clonotypes obtained by the gDNA method from several donors. Sourced from immuneACCESS, this table was stored by TCRdb with only in-frame sequences that have V and J called. A share of the clones is absent; for the studies checked, an unresolved V gene accounts for under half, and the remainder has no known explanation. D and trimming come from the DNA, and the V and J calls and clone size come from that table. For this sample there are 2 million to 3 million clones; 90% to 95% appear just once. The ten largest clonotypes hold 0.36% of the sample.

The donors were healthy, HIV-negative adults who had no recently reported acute infections or vaccinations. Only Caucasian adults living in Nashville, Tennessee, USA were represented among the donors. CD4+ T cells were enriched by magnetic negative selection; naive cells were then positively selected on CD45RA, and the negative fraction formed the memory subset. After blood collection by leukapheresis, PBMCs were isolated using Ficoll-Histopaque density gradient centrifugation and then cryopreserved in the vapor phase of liquid nitrogen. Analytical flow cytometry was used to check the purity and quantity of each magnetically sorted T cell population. Genomic DNA was isolated from every sorted fraction and measured by UV absorbance on a Nanodrop 2000c. The germline V gene gives CDR1 as SGHRS and CDR2 as YFSETQ. V lost 4 bases and J lost 3 bases; the stretch between them is 6 bases long. The CDR3, from cysteine to phenylalanine, totals 12 residues. Of all the DNA, just the CDR3 is kept, 36 bases in frame from base 1.

Turning to this clone: Which antigen it targets is not known. It has no much larger one-base neighbor in the sample; base qualities were not kept.

The source of this sequence is a man younger than 35 in good health. Some clones in this sample may be carry-over from other donors' samples. The chain couples TRBV5-1 to TRBJ2-3; no D segment can be confidently identified. Source material: naive CD4+ T cells from PBMCs. The cell subset or site label corresponds to: CD45RA+ positively selected. This receptor carries the CDR3 CASSMGTDTQYF. The DNA sequence reads TGCGCCAGCAGCATGGGGACAGATACGCAGTATTTT.